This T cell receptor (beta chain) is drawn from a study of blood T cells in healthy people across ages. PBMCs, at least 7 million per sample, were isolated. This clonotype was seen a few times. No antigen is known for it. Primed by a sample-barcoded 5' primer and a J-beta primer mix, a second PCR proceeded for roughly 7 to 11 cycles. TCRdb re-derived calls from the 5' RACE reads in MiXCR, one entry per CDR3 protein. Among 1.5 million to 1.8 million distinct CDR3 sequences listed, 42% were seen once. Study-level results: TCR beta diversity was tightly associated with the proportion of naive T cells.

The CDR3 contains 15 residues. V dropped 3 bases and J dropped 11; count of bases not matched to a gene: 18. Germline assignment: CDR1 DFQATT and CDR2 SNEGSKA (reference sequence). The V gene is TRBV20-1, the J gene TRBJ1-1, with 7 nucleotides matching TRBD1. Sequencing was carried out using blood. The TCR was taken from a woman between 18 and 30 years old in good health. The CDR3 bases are TGCAGTGCTAGCCGCCCCGACAGGGCCCCTGGTGAGGCTTTCTTT. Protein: CSASRPDRAPGEAFF.